This T cell receptor beta chain is from a study of OX40 agonist ivuxolimab in advanced cancers. Study as a whole: Ivuxolimab, an antibody that agonizes OX40 (CD134), was administered to the patients. Patients received ivuxolimab, an intravenous treatment, every 2 weeks at 0.01 to 10 mg/kg.

Systemic immunosuppression or a history of autoimmune disease excluded patients. This CDR3 is built from 15 residues. V was pared by 3 bases and J by 2 bases, with 4 bases of the junction left unmatched. Germline V CDR1 and CDR2: SGHTA, FQGNSA. Some clones are missing from TCRdb's copy, which holds only in-frame ones; the method was immunoSEQ multiplex PCR. This table holds approximately 46,000 clones, around 90% found once. The specimen comprised CD4+ or CD8+ T cells sorted from blood, sampled in a trial of the OX40 agonist ivuxolimab. The rearrangement joins TRBV7-2 to TRBJ2-7; 10 nucleotides line up with TRBD1. The source of this sequence is an adult with an advanced solid tumor such as melanoma, head and neck, liver or kidney cancer. The CDR3 protein is CASSFGTGATYEQYF. The CDR3 nucleotides read TGTGCCAGCAGCTTCGGGACAGGGGCCACCTACGAGCAGTACTTC.